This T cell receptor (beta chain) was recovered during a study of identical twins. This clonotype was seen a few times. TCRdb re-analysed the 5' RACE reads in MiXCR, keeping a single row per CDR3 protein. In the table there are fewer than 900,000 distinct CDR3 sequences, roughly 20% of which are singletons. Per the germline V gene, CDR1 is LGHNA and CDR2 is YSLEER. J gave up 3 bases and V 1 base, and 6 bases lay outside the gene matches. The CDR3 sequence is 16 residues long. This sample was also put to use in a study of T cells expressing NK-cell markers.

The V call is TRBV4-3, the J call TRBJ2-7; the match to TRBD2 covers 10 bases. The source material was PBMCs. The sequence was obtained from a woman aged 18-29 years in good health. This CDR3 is CASSQVVASGSYEQYF. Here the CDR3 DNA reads TGCGCCAGCAGCCAAGTAGTGGCTAGCGGGAGCTACGAGCAGTACTTC.